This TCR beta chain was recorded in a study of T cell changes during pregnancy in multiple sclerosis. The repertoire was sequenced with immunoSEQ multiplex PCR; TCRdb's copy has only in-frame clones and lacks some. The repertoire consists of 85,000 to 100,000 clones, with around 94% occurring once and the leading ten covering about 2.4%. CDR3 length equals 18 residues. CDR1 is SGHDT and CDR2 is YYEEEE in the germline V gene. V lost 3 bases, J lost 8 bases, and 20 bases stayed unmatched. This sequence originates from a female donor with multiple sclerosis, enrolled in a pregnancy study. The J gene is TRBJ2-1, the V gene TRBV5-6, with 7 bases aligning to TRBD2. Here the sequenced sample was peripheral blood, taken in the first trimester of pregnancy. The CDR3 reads CASSWAAPLADLGDEQFF. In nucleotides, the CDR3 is TGTGCCAGCAGCTGGGCTGCCCCTCTAGCGGACCTAGGCGATGAGCAGTTCTTC.